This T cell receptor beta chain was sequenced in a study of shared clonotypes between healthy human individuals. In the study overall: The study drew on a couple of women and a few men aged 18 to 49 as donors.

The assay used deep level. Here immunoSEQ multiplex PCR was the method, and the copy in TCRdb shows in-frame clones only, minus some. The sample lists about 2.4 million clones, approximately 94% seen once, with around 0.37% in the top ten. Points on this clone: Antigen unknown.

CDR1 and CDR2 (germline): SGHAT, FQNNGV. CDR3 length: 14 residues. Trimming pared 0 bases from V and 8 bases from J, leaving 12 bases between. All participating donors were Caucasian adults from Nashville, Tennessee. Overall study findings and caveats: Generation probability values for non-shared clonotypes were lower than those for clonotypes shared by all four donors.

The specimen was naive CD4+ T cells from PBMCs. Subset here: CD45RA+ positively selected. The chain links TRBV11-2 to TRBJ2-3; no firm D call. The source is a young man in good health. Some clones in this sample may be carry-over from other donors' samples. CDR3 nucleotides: TGTGCCAGCAGCTTAGAAGCCAGAATCAGTACGCAGTATTTT. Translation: CASSLEARISTQYF. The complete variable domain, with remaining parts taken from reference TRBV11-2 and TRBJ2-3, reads EAGVAQSPRYKIIEKRQSVAFWCNPISGHATLYWYQQILGQGPKLLIQFQNNGVVDDSQLPKDRFSAERLKGVDSTLKIQPAKLEDSAVYLCASSLEARISTQYFGPGTRLTVL.